The clone carrying this TCR beta chain was detected only a few times. Profiled with immunoSEQ multiplex PCR; TCRdb holds only in-frame clones, not every one. The sample lists approximately 460,000 clones; approximately 90% were seen once. Germline V gene lookup returns CDR1 SGHRS and CDR2 YFSETQ. The CDR3 runs to 12 residues. Trimming removed 5 bases from V and 5 bases from J, with 5 bases in between. Indicated treatment: some 20 received Ad26.COV2.S at low or high dose, single or two shots; several received placebo; per-sample allocation not given. Sampling occurred on day 63 after the first vaccine or placebo injection. The data are from a study of Ad26.COV2.S vaccination and SARS-CoV-2 variants. On the study more broadly: It was the COV1001 Ad26.COV2.S trial arm that included the donor.

This chain links TRBV5-1 with TRBJ1-6; D is uncertain. The receptor's source is a person aged 18-65 years who received the Ad26.COV2.S COVID-19 vaccine or a placebo. The specimen was peripheral blood, collected in a trial of Ad26.COV2.S vaccine versus placebo. The CDR3 coding sequence is TGCGCCAGCAGGGGAGATAATTCACCCCTCCACTTT. It is translated as CASRGDNSPLHF. Looking up the rest from reference TRBV5-1 and TRBJ1-6 gives the full variable domain: KAGVTQTPRYLIKTRGQQVTLSCSPISGHRSVSWYQQTPGQGLQFLFEYFSETQRNKGNFPGRFSGRQFSNSRSEMNVSTLELGDSALYLCASRGDNSPLHFGNGTRLTVT.